This paragraph covers one T cell receptor (beta chain) sequence. Antigen specificity is unknown. The data originate from a study of vaccination and CD4 T cells after COVID-19. Study-wide results and limits: Looking at convalescent patients, a median around 84% of reactive clones were present only post-vaccination. In convalescent patients, 304 of 307 vaccine-specific clones were spike mono-reactive.

Sequencing of DNA taken from cultured CD4+ T cells relied on the Oncomine TCR Beta short-read assay. Genomic DNA was isolated from CD4+ T cells that had been cultured. MiXCR, applied by TCRdb to the PCR reads, yields one record per CDR3 protein. This sample has 15,000 to 25,000 distinct CDR3 sequences, with around 55% found just once. The treatment was: roughly ten-day PBMC culture with coronavirus spike peptide pools or control peptides (ViraFEST assay). Peptide pools at about 9.5 ug/ml, together with 7.5 to 10 IU/ml IL-2, were added to cultures of some 2.2 million PBMCs per well. Germline-derived CDR1 and CDR2 are SGDLS and YYNGEE. The CDR3 runs 14 residues. Deletions cut 3 bases from V and 6 bases from J, with 14 bases between.

The clonotype originates from a human donor who had recovered from COVID-19. Sequenced: CD4+ T cells from blood, cultured in vitro. The gene calls are TRBV9 and TRBJ2-3, with TRBD1 as a possible D gene (6 bases). CDR3 protein: CASSEVQGVDTQYF. DNA of the CDR3: TGTGCCAGCAGCGAGGTACAGGGTGTGGATACGCAGTATTTT.